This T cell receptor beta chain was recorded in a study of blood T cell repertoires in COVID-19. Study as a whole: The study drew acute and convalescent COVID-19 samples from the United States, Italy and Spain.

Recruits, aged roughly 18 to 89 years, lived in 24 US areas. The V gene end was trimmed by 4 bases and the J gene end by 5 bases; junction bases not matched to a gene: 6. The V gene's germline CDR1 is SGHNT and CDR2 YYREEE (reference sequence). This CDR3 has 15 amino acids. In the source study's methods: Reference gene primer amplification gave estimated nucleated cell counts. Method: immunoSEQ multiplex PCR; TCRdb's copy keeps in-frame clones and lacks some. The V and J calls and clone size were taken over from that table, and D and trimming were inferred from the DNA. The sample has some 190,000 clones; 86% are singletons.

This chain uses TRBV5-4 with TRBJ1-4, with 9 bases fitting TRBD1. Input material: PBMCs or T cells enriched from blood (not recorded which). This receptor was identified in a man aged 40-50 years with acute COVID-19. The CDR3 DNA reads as TGTGCCAGCAGCCCGGGACAGGGAATAAATGAAAAACTGTTTTTT. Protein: CASSPGQGINEKLFF.